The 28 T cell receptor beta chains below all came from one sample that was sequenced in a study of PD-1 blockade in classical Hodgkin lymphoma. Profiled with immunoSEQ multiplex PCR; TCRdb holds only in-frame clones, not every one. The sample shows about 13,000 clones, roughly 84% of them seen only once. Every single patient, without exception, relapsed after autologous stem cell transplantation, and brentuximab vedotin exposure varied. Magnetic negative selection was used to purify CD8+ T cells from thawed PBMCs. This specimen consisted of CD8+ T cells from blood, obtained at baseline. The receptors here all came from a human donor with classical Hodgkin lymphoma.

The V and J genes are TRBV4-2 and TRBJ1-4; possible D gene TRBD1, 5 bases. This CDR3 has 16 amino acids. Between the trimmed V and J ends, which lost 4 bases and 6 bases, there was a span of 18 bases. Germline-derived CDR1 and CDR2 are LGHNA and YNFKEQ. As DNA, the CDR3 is TGTGCCAGCAGCCCGTACGGATGGGACGGTGATGAAAAACTGTTTTTT. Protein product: CASSPYGWDGDEKLFF.

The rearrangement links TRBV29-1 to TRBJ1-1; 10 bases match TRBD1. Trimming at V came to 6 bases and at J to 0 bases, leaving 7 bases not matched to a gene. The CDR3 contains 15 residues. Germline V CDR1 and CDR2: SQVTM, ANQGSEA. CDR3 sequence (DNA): TGCAGCGTGCCGGACAGGGGGACCGTGAACACTGAAGCTTTCTTT. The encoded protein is CSVPDRGTVNTEAFF.

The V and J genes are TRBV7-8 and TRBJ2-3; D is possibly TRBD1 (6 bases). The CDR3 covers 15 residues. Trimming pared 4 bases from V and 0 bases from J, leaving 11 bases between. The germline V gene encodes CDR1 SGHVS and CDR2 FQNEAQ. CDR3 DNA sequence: TGTGCCAGCAGCTCCGGGACAACTAGCACAGATACGCAGTATTTT. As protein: CASSSGTTSTDTQYF.

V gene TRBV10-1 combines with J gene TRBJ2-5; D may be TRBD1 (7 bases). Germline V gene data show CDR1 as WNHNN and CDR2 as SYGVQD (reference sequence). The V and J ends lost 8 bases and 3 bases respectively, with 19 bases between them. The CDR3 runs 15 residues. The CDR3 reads CASGGRGDLEETQYF. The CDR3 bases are TGCGCCAGCGGGGGCAGGGGGGATTTAGAAGAGACCCAGTACTTC.

CDR3 residues: CASSISGDTEAFF. CDR3 DNA: TGTGCCAGTAGTATCTCCGGTGACACTGAAGCTTTCTTT. The chain is built from TRBV19 and TRBJ1-1; D remains unclear. Trimming shortened V by 3 bases and J by 3 bases, and 8 bases separated the two germline ends. This CDR3 spans 13 amino acids. Germline V gene sequence: CDR1 LNHDA, CDR2 SQIVND (reference sequence). The whole variable domain, filled in from reference TRBV19 and TRBJ1-1, reads DGGITQSPKYLFRKEGQNVTLSCEQNLNHDAMYWYRQDPGQGLRLIYYSQIVNDFQKGDIAEGYSVSREKKESFPLTVTSAQKNPTAFYLCASSISGDTEAFFGQGTRLTVV.

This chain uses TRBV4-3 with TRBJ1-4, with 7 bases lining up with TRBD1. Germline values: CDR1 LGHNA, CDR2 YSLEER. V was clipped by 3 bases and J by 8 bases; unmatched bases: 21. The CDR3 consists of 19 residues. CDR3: CASSQLELGQSSVGEKLFF. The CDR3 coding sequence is TGCGCCAGCAGCCAGCTCGAGCTGGGACAGTCCTCAGTAGGGGAAAAACTGTTTTTT.

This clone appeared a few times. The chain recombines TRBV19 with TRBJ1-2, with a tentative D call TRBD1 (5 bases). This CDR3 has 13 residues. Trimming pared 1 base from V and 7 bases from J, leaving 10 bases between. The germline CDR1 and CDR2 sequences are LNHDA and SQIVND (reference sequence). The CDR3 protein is CASSIVKGTGYTF. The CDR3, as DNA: TGTGCCAGTAGTATAGTGAAGGGGACTGGCTACACCTTC.

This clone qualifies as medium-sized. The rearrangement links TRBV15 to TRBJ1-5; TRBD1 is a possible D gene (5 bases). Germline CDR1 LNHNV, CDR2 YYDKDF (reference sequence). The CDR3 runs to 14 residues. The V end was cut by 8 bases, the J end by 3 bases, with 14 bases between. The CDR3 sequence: CATEEQVSNQPQHF. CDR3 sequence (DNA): TGTGCCACCGAGGAACAGGTTTCCAATCAGCCCCAGCATTTT.

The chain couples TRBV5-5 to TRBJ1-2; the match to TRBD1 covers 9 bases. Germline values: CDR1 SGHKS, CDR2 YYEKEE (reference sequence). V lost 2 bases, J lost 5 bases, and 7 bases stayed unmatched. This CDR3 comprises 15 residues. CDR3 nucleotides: TGTGCCAGCAGCTTCTGGACAGGGGTTGTTTATGGCTACACCTTC. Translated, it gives CASSFWTGVVYGYTF.

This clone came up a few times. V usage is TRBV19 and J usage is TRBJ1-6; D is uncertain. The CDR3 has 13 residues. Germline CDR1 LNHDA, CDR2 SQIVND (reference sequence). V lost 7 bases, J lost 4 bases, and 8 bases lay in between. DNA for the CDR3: TGTGCCAGTAAGGGAGAGTATAATTCACCCCTCCACTTT. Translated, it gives CASKGEYNSPLHF.

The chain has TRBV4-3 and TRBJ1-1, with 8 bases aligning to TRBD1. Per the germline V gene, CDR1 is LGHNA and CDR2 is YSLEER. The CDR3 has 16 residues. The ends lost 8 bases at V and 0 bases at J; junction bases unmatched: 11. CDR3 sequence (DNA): TGCGCCAGCGGGGTTGGGACAGGCAGCCTGAACACTGAAGCTTTCTTT. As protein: CASGVGTGSLNTEAFF.

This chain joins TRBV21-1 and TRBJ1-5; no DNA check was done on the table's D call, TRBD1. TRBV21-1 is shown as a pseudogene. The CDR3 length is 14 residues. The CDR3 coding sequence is TGTGCCAGCAGCAAAGGGACAGGCAATCAGCCCCAGCATTTT. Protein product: CASSKGTGNQPQHF.

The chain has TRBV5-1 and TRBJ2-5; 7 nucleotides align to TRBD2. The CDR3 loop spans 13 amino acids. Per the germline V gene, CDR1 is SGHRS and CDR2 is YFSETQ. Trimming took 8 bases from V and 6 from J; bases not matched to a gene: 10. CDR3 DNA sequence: TGCGCCAGAATGGGGCAGGGAGGGAAGACCCAGTACTTC. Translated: CARMGQGGKTQYF.

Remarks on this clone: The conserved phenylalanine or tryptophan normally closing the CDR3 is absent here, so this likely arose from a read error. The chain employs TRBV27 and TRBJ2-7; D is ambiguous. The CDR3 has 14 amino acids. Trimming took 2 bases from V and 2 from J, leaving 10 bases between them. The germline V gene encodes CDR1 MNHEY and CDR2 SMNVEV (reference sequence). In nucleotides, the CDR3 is TGTGCCAGCAGTTTAGGGTATGGAACCTACGAGCAGTACCTC. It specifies CASSLGYGTYEQYL.

CDR3 in amino acids: CAWSYGLYEQYF. The CDR3 nucleotides are TGTGCCTGGAGCTACGGCCTCTACGAGCAGTACTTC. This chain uses TRBV30 with TRBJ2-7; D ambiguous. Trimming pared 3 bases from V and 3 bases from J, leaving 9 bases between. The CDR3 spans 12 residues. The germline CDR1 and CDR2 sequences are GTSNPN and SVGIG (reference sequence).

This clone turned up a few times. The CDR3 region is CASSATGLSPSYGYTF. The CDR3 DNA sequence: TGTGCCAGCAGCGCCACAGGGCTCAGCCCCTCCTATGGCTACACCTTC. This chain uses TRBV7-8 with TRBJ1-2, with TRBD1 as a possible D gene (6 bases). The CDR3 consists of 16 residues. Trimming left V 5 bases short and J 4 bases short, with 20 bases between. The germline gives CDR1 SGHVS, CDR2 FQNEAQ.

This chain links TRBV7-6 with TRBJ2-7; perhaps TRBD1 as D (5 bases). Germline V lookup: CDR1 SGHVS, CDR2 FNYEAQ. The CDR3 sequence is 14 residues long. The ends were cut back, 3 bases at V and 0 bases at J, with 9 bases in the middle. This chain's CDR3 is CASSLQGSSYEQYF. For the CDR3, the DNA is TGTGCCAGCAGCTTGCAGGGCAGCTCCTACGAGCAGTACTTC.

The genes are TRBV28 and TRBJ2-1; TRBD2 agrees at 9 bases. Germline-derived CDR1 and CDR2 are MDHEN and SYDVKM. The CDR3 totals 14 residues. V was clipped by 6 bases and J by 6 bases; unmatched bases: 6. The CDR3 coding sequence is TGTGCCAGCAGCCTTAGCGGGGGCCCCAATGAGCAGTTCTTC. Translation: CASSLSGGPNEQFF.

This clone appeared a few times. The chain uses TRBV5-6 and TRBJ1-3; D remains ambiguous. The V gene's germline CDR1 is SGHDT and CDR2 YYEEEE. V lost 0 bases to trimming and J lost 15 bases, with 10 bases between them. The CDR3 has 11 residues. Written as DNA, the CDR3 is TGTGCCAGCAGCTTGGGTAGCCTCCAATATTTT. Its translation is CASSLGSLQYF.

The CDR3 here is CASSEGQGPDTQYF. CDR3 DNA sequence: TGTGCCAGCAGTGAGGGACAGGGGCCAGATACGCAGTATTTT. The chain has TRBV6-4 and TRBJ2-3, with TRBD1 identical over 10 bases. The V and J ends lost 3 bases and 4 bases, in that order; junction bases with no gene match: 1. In germline, CDR1 is MRHNA, CDR2 SNTAGT. The CDR3 loop spans 14 amino acids.

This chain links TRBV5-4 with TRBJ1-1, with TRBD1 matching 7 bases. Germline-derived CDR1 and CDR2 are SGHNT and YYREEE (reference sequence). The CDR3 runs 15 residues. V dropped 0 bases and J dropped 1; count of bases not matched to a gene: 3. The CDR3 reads CASSLAAGGNTEAFF. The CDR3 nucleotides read TGTGCCAGCAGCTTGGCAGCAGGGGGGAACACTGAAGCTTTCTTT. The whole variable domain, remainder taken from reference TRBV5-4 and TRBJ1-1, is ETGVTQSPTHLIKTRGQQVTLRCSSQSGHNTVSWYQQALGQGPQFIFQYYREEENGRGNFPPRFSGLQFPNYSSELNVNALELDDSALYLCASSLAAGGNTEAFFGQGTRLTVV.

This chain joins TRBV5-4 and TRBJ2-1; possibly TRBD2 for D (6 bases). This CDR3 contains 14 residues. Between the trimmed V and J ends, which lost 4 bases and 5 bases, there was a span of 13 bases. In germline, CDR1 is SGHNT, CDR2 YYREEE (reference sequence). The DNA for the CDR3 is TGTGCCAGCAGCCCGGGACTGAAAGACAATGAGCAGTTCTTC. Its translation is CASSPGLKDNEQFF.

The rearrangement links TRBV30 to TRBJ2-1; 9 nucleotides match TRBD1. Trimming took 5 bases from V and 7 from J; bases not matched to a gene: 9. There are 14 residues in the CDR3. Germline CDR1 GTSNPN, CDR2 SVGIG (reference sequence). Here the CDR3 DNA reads TGTGCCTGGGAGCCGGGACAGGGATGGAATGAGCAGTTCTTC. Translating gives CAWEPGQGWNEQFF.

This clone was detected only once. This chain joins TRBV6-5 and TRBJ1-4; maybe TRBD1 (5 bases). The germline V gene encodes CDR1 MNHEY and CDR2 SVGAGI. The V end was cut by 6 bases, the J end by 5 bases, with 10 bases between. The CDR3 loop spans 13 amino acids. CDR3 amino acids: CASRQVLNEKLFF. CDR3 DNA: TGTGCCAGCAGACAGGTCCTAAATGAAAAACTGTTTTTT.

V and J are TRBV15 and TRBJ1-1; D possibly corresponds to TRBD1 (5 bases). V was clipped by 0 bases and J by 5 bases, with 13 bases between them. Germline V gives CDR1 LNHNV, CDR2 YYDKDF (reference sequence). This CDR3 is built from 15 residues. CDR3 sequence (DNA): TGTGCCACCAGCAGAGATTCGGGGACGGCGACTGAAGCTTTCTTT. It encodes CATSRDSGTATEAFF.

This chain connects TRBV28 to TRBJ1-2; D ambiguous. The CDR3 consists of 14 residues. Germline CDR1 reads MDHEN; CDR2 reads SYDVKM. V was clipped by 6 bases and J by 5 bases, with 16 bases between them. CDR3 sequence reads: CASSSTTSGYGYTF. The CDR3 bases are TGTGCCAGCAGCAGCACGACCTCAGGATATGGCTACACCTTC.

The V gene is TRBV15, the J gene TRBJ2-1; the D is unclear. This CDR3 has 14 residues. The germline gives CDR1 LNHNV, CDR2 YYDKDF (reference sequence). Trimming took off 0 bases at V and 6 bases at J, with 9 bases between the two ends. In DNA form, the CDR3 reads TGTGCCACCAGCAGAGAGGTTAGTCGCAATGAGCAGTTCTTC. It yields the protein CATSREVSRNEQFF.

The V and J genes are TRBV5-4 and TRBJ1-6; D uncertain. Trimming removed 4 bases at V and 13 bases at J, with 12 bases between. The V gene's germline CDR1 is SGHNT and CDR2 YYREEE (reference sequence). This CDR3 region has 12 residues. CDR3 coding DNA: TGTGCCAGCAGCCAAGATTCGAGCCCCCTCCACTTT. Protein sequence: CASSQDSSPLHF.